Included here is one TCR beta chain sequence, with context. The record originates from a study of blood T cell repertoires in COVID-19. In germline, CDR1 is SGHRS, CDR2 YFSETQ. This CDR3 contains 16 residues. Between the trimmed V and J ends, which lost 5 bases and 0 bases, there was a span of 12 bases. Some clones are missing from TCRdb's copy, which holds only in-frame ones; the method was immunoSEQ multiplex PCR. This sample carries about 300,000 clones, roughly 89% of them seen once, and the ten largest clones take 1.5% to 2%. The sample taken for sequencing was peripheral blood. The clonotype comes from a woman aged 30 to 39 with COVID-19, enrolled during active disease. The chain employs TRBV5-1 and TRBJ2-6; weak D call: TRBD2 (6 bases). CDR3 residues: CASRRRGSSGANVLTF. CDR3 nucleotides: TGCGCCAGCAGGAGGCGGGGTTCCTCTGGGGCCAACGTCCTGACTTTC.